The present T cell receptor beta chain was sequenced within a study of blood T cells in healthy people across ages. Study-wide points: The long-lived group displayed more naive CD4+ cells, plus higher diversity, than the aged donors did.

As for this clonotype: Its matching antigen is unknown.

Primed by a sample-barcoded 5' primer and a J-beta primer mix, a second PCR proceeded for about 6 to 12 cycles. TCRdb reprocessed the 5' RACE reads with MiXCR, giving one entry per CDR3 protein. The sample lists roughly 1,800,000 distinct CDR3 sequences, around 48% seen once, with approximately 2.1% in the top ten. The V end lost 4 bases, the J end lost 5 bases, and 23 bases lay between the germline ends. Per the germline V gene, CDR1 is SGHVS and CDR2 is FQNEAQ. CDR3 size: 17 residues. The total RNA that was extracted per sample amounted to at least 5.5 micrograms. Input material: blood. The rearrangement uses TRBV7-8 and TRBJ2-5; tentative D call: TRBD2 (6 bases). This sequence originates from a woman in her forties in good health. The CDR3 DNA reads TGTGCCAGCAGCTCACAGTCCGGGACTTCCCCCTGGGAGACCCAGTACTTC. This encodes CASSSQSGTSPWETQYF.